This TCR beta chain was captured in a study of early T cells in non-severe SARS-CoV-2 infection. On the study more broadly: From unsorted whole blood, bulk RNA was sequenced, and the chains remained unpaired. General observations from the study: Using VDJdb, the matching emphasized anti-spike CD8 responses while missing private and CD4 specificities.

Individual cDNA molecules each received unique molecular identifiers attached to them. TCRdb used MiXCR to reprocess the 5' RACE reads, holding one entry per CDR3 protein. The sample contains about 67,000 distinct CDR3 sequences, around 10% of which appear only once. Germline CDR1 is SGHTA and CDR2 is FQGNSA. This CDR3 contains 17 residues. V lost 5 bases to trimming and J lost 2 bases, with 19 bases between them. At least ten counts were recorded for this clonotype. Its antigen is not identified. The chain is built from TRBV7-2 and TRBJ1-3; weak D call: TRBD1 (6 bases). The source material was whole blood. The receptor was isolated from an adult who was a healthcare worker with PCR-confirmed SARS-CoV-2 infection or an uninfected control (not recorded which). CDR3 coding DNA: TGTGCCAGCAGCCCCCGACTAACAGGGATAACTGGAAACACCATATATTTT. It translates to CASSPRLTGITGNTIYF.